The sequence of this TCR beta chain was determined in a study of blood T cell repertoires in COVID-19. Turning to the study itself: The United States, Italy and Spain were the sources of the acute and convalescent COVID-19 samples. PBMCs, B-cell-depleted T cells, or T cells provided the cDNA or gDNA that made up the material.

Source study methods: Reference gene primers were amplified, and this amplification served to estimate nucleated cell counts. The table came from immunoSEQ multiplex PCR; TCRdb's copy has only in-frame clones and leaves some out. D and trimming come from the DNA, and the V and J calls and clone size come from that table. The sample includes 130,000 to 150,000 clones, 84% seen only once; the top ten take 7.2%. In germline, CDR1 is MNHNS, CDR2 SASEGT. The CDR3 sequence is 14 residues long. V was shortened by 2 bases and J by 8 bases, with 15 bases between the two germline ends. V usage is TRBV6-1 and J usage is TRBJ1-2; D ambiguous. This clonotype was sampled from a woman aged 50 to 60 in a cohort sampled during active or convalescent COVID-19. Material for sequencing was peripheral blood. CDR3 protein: CASSEYEMGMGYTF. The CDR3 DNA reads TGTGCCAGCAGTGAATATGAGATGGGCATGGGCTACACCTTC.